The rows below give T cell receptor beta chains drawn from one sample of a study of T cell repertoires in cytomegalovirus infection. No antigen is known for these receptors. TCRdb analysed the reads with MiXCR anew, one entry per CDR3 protein. This table has roughly 500,000 distinct CDR3 sequences, roughly 43% appearing once. The sequences come from cultured PBMCs, collected from culture after CMV antigen stimulation. The receptors shown here come from a human donor in good health (CMV status not recorded). Some clones in this sample may be carry-over from other donors' samples. CDR3s include the opening cysteine and the closing phenylalanine or tryptophan. Fields, in order: V gene, D gene, J gene, clone size, CDR3 protein, CDR3 DNA. D genes are given only for firm matches. Not all rows give a size; the values are once, few, many and, for expanded clones, a class.

v_gene: TRBV12-3/TRBV12-4; d_gene: TRBD2; j_gene: TRBJ2-1; abundance: .; CDR3aa: CASTLRLAGGPSYNEQFF; CDR3nt: TGTGCCAGCACCTTGAGACTAGCGGGAGGGCCGTCCTACAATGAGCAGTTCTTC
v_gene: TRBV7-2; d_gene: .; j_gene: TRBJ1-2; abundance: .; CDR3aa: CASSSRTAWGYGYTF; CDR3nt: TGTGCCAGCAGCTCCCGGACAGCTTGGGGCTATGGCTACACCTTC
v_gene: TRBV28; d_gene: TRBD1; j_gene: TRBJ1-4; abundance: .; CDR3aa: CASSFIKTGTNEKLFF; CDR3nt: TGTGCCAGCAGTTTCATTAAGACAGGGACTAATGAAAAACTGTTTTTT
v_gene: TRBV4-3; d_gene: .; j_gene: TRBJ1-1; abundance: few; CDR3aa: CASSQGVRGRTEAFF; CDR3nt: TGCGCCAGCAGCCAAGGTGTCAGGGGTAGGACTGAAGCTTTCTTT
v_gene: TRBV5-5; d_gene: TRBD1; j_gene: TRBJ1-6; abundance: .; CDR3aa: CASSDTTRGLRSPLHF; CDR3nt: TGTGCCAGCAGCGACACTACGAGGGGGCTGAGATCACCCCTCCACTTT
v_gene: TRBV4-1; d_gene: .; j_gene: TRBJ2-5; abundance: few; CDR3aa: CASSPSTGPGTQYF; CDR3nt: TGCGCCAGCAGCCCTTCTACGGGGCCGGGGACCCAGTACTTC
v_gene: TRBV7-2; d_gene: TRBD2; j_gene: TRBJ2-3; abundance: .; CDR3aa: CASSSRGVAGPADTQYF; CDR3nt: TGTGCCAGCAGCTCCCGGGGGGTAGCGGGACCGGCAGATACGCAGTATTTT
v_gene: TRBV7-2; d_gene: TRBD1; j_gene: TRBJ2-1; abundance: .; CDR3aa: CASSRDRGRNEQFF; CDR3nt: TGTGCCAGCAGCCGCGACAGGGGTAGGAATGAGCAGTTCTTC
v_gene: TRBV7-2; d_gene: .; j_gene: TRBJ1-5; abundance: few; CDR3aa: CASSFSGGDQPQHF; CDR3nt: TGTGCCAGCAGCTTTTCCGGGGGGGATCAGCCCCAGCATTTT
v_gene: TRBV18; d_gene: .; j_gene: TRBJ1-1; abundance: .; CDR3aa: CASSPPGNTEAFF; CDR3nt: TGTGCCAGCTCACCACCGGGGAACACTGAAGCTTTCTTT
v_gene: TRBV7-2; d_gene: .; j_gene: TRBJ1-2; abundance: .; CDR3aa: CASSFSAYGYTF; CDR3nt: TGTGCCAGCAGCTTCAGTGCCTATGGCTACACCTTC
v_gene: TRBV6-8; d_gene: .; j_gene: TRBJ1-5; abundance: once; CDR3aa: CASSYTGTGQPQHF; CDR3nt: TGTGCCAGCAGTTACACAGGTACCGGACAGCCCCAGCATTTT
v_gene: TRBV6-5; d_gene: TRBD1; j_gene: TRBJ2-2; abundance: .; CDR3aa: CASSPYSTVRQGGQRGELFF; CDR3nt: TGTGCCAGCAGTCCTTACTCAACGGTCCGACAAGGGGGACAGAGAGGGGAGCTGTTTTTT
v_gene: TRBV6-5; d_gene: TRBD1; j_gene: TRBJ1-1; abundance: few; CDR3aa: CASSWAGGNTEAFF; CDR3nt: TGTGCCAGCAGTTGGGCAGGGGGAAACACTGAAGCTTTCTTT
v_gene: TRBV10-3; d_gene: TRBD2; j_gene: TRBJ2-7; abundance: few; CDR3aa: CAISVAGAYEQYF; CDR3nt: TGTGCCATCAGCGTAGCGGGAGCCTACGAGCAGTACTTC
v_gene: TRBV12-3/TRBV12-4; d_gene: .; j_gene: TRBJ1-2; abundance: .; CDR3aa: CASSQNYGLGGYGYTF; CDR3nt: TGTGCCAGCAGCCAAAACTACGGACTGGGGGGCTATGGCTACACCTTC
v_gene: TRBV7-2; d_gene: .; j_gene: TRBJ2-6; abundance: .; CDR3aa: CASSLGGVSGANVLTF; CDR3nt: TGTGCCAGCAGCCTTGGTGGGGTCTCTGGGGCCAACGTCCTGACTTTC
v_gene: TRBV6-1; d_gene: .; j_gene: TRBJ2-3; abundance: .; CDR3aa: CASSWADPTDTQYF; CDR3nt: TGTGCCAGCAGCTGGGCAGACCCCACAGATACGCAGTATTTT
v_gene: TRBV6-1; d_gene: .; j_gene: TRBJ2-1; abundance: .; CDR3aa: CASSTRAYGDEQFF; CDR3nt: TGTGCCAGCAGTACCCGGGCCTACGGGGATGAGCAGTTCTTC
v_gene: TRBV5-1; d_gene: TRBD2; j_gene: TRBJ2-5; abundance: few; CDR3aa: CASSLAGTREETQYF; CDR3nt: TGCGCCAGCAGCTTGGCCGGGACTAGAGAAGAGACCCAGTACTTC
v_gene: TRBV11-1; d_gene: TRBD1; j_gene: TRBJ2-3; abundance: few; CDR3aa: CASSFLTGASSTDTQYF; CDR3nt: TGTGCCAGCAGCTTTCTAACAGGGGCCTCTAGCACAGATACGCAGTATTTT
v_gene: TRBV10-3; d_gene: .; j_gene: TRBJ1-2; abundance: .; CDR3aa: CAISELGGGGYGYTF; CDR3nt: TGTGCCATCAGTGAGCTAGGGGGGGGCGGCTATGGCTACACCTTC
v_gene: TRBV12-3/TRBV12-4; d_gene: .; j_gene: TRBJ1-5; abundance: .; CDR3aa: CASTPRGARDQPQHF; CDR3nt: TGTGCCAGCACCCCAAGGGGGGCCAGAGATCAGCCCCAGCATTTT
v_gene: TRBV2; d_gene: .; j_gene: TRBJ1-2; abundance: few; CDR3aa: CASMRANYGYTF; CDR3nt: TGTGCCAGCATGCGAGCTAACTATGGCTACACCTTC
v_gene: TRBV12-3/TRBV12-4; d_gene: .; j_gene: TRBJ1-6; abundance: few; CDR3aa: CASSLAEGSPLHF; CDR3nt: TGTGCCAGCAGTTTAGCGGAGGGTTCACCCCTCCACTTT
v_gene: TRBV12-3/TRBV12-4; d_gene: .; j_gene: TRBJ2-7; abundance: .; CDR3aa: CASRGSGSYEQYF; CDR3nt: TGTGCCAGCCGAGGGTCGGGGTCCTACGAGCAGTACTTC
v_gene: TRBV7-9; d_gene: .; j_gene: TRBJ2-3; abundance: .; CDR3aa: CASSSSGGKPKVGDTQYF; CDR3nt: TGTGCCAGCAGCTCTTCCGGGGGTAAACCCAAAGTGGGAGATACGCAGTATTTT
v_gene: TRBV15; d_gene: TRBD2; j_gene: TRBJ2-5; abundance: .; CDR3aa: CATSVARGGQETQYF; CDR3nt: TGTGCCACCAGCGTCGCGCGGGGGGGCCAAGAGACCCAGTACTTC
v_gene: TRBV5-6; d_gene: TRBD1; j_gene: TRBJ2-7; abundance: .; CDR3aa: CASSLGETGGRNEQYF; CDR3nt: TGTGCCAGCAGCTTGGGTGAGACAGGGGGCCGGAACGAGCAGTACTTC
v_gene: TRBV7-2; d_gene: .; j_gene: TRBJ1-1; abundance: few; CDR3aa: CASSSSVYTEAFF; CDR3nt: TGTGCCAGCAGCTCGTCCGTCTACACTGAAGCTTTCTTT
v_gene: TRBV7-2; d_gene: TRBD1; j_gene: TRBJ2-5; abundance: few; CDR3aa: CASSLTGGLETQYF; CDR3nt: TGTGCCAGCAGCCTTACAGGGGGCTTGGAGACCCAGTACTTC
v_gene: TRBV24-1; d_gene: TRBD1; j_gene: TRBJ2-3; abundance: few; CDR3aa: CATSDPNKDRGSTDTQYF; CDR3nt: TGTGCCACCAGTGACCCAAACAAAGACAGGGGAAGCACAGATACGCAGTATTTT
v_gene: TRBV6-1; d_gene: TRBD1; j_gene: TRBJ1-5; abundance: .; CDR3aa: CASSEVPGTGGNNQPQHF; CDR3nt: TGTGCCAGCAGTGAAGTCCCAGGGACAGGGGGAAACAATCAGCCCCAGCATTTT
v_gene: TRBV24-1; d_gene: .; j_gene: TRBJ2-1; abundance: .; CDR3aa: CATSDSGSPLNEQFF; CDR3nt: TGTGCCACCAGTGATTCAGGGAGCCCACTTAATGAGCAGTTCTTC
v_gene: TRBV20-1; d_gene: .; j_gene: TRBJ2-3; abundance: once; CDR3aa: CSARDPPGAYSDTQYF; CDR3nt: TGCAGTGCTAGAGATCCCCCGGGGGCCTATTCAGATACGCAGTATTTT
v_gene: TRBV7-2; d_gene: TRBD2; j_gene: TRBJ2-1; abundance: few; CDR3aa: CASSFRRRAGGGEQFF; CDR3nt: TGTGCCAGCAGTTTTAGACGACGAGCGGGAGGAGGTGAGCAGTTCTTC
v_gene: TRBV19; d_gene: TRBD2; j_gene: TRBJ2-5; abundance: .; CDR3aa: CASSWTSRETQYF; CDR3nt: TGTGCCAGTAGTTGGACTAGTCGGGAGACCCAGTACTTC
v_gene: TRBV19; d_gene: .; j_gene: TRBJ1-1; abundance: .; CDR3aa: CASSSGLNTEAFF; CDR3nt: TGTGCCAGTAGTTCGGGTTTGAACACTGAAGCTTTCTTT
v_gene: TRBV7-6; d_gene: TRBD2; j_gene: TRBJ2-7; abundance: few; CDR3aa: CASSVSGATYEQYF; CDR3nt: TGTGCCAGCAGCGTGAGCGGGGCGACCTACGAGCAGTACTTC
v_gene: TRBV7-8; d_gene: TRBD2; j_gene: TRBJ2-1; abundance: .; CDR3aa: CASSYGLAGVNEQFF; CDR3nt: TGTGCCAGCAGCTATGGACTAGCGGGAGTGAATGAGCAGTTCTTC
v_gene: TRBV11-2; d_gene: TRBD1; j_gene: TRBJ2-1; abundance: once; CDR3aa: CASLRTGTNEQFF; CDR3nt: TGTGCCAGCCTCCGGACAGGGACGAATGAGCAGTTCTTC
v_gene: TRBV6-1; d_gene: .; j_gene: TRBJ1-5; abundance: few; CDR3aa: CASSEFGLYSNQPQHF; CDR3nt: TGTGCCAGCAGTGAGTTTGGCCTTTATAGCAATCAGCCCCAGCATTTT
v_gene: TRBV7-6; d_gene: TRBD2; j_gene: TRBJ2-7; abundance: .; CDR3aa: CASRAGGGGYEQYF; CDR3nt: TGTGCCAGCAGGGCTGGCGGGGGGGGCTACGAGCAGTACTTC
v_gene: TRBV6-5; d_gene: TRBD1; j_gene: TRBJ2-7; abundance: .; CDR3aa: CASSNPGGAYEQYF; CDR3nt: TGTGCCAGCAGCAACCCAGGGGGCGCATACGAGCAGTACTTC
v_gene: TRBV7-9; d_gene: TRBD2; j_gene: TRBJ2-1; abundance: once; CDR3aa: CASSQRGVGGYNEQFF; CDR3nt: TGTGCCAGCAGCCAGCGGGGGGTGGGGGGCTACAATGAGCAGTTCTTC
v_gene: TRBV7-2; d_gene: .; j_gene: TRBJ2-2; abundance: many; CDR3aa: CASSLEASQGELFF; CDR3nt: TGTGCCAGCAGCTTAGAGGCTAGCCAAGGGGAGCTGTTTTTT
v_gene: TRBV7-2; d_gene: .; j_gene: TRBJ1-3; abundance: .; CDR3aa: CASSPAANPGNTIYF; CDR3nt: TGTGCCAGCAGCCCGGCAGCAAACCCTGGAAACACCATATATTTT
v_gene: TRBV12-3/TRBV12-4; d_gene: .; j_gene: TRBJ1-1; abundance: .; CDR3aa: CASAWSGTEAFF; CDR3nt: TGTGCCAGCGCTTGGTCCGGCACTGAAGCTTTCTTT
v_gene: TRBV7-2; d_gene: TRBD1; j_gene: TRBJ2-5; abundance: .; CDR3aa: CASSNQGAWGETQYF; CDR3nt: TGTGCCAGCAGCAACCAGGGGGCCTGGGGAGAGACCCAGTACTTC
v_gene: TRBV6-1; d_gene: .; j_gene: TRBJ1-3; abundance: few; CDR3aa: CASRDPRGASGNTIYF; CDR3nt: TGTGCCAGCAGAGACCCACGGGGGGCTTCTGGAAACACCATATATTTT
v_gene: TRBV7-8; d_gene: .; j_gene: TRBJ1-1; abundance: .; CDR3aa: CASSLAGVRGTTEAFF; CDR3nt: TGTGCCAGCAGCTTAGCGGGGGTTAGGGGGACGACTGAAGCTTTCTTT
v_gene: TRBV5-5; d_gene: .; j_gene: TRBJ2-1; abundance: .; CDR3aa: CASSFYIEQFF; CDR3nt: TGTGCCAGCAGCTTTTATATAGAGCAGTTCTTC
v_gene: TRBV12-3/TRBV12-4; d_gene: TRBD1; j_gene: TRBJ2-1; abundance: many; CDR3aa: CASSLGTVNEQFF; CDR3nt: TGTGCCAGCAGCCTTGGGACAGTTAATGAGCAGTTCTTC
v_gene: TRBV6-2/TRBV6-3; d_gene: .; j_gene: TRBJ2-3; abundance: few; CDR3aa: CASSLFLTDTQYF; CDR3nt: TGTGCCAGCAGTCTTTTCTTAACAGATACGCAGTATTTT
v_gene: TRBV7-6; d_gene: TRBD1; j_gene: TRBJ2-3; abundance: few; CDR3aa: CASSLSRGLITDTQYF; CDR3nt: TGTGCCAGCAGCTTATCGAGGGGGCTCATCACAGATACGCAGTATTTT
v_gene: TRBV7-8; d_gene: TRBD1; j_gene: TRBJ2-6; abundance: .; CDR3aa: CASSLASPGRGRGGQRVLTF; CDR3nt: TGTGCCAGCAGCTTAGCGAGTCCGGGCAGGGGGCGAGGAGGCCAACGCGTCCTGACTTTC
v_gene: TRBV7-2; d_gene: TRBD2; j_gene: TRBJ2-5; abundance: .; CDR3aa: CASSLKTSPWQETQYF; CDR3nt: TGTGCCAGCAGCCTAAAGACTAGCCCGTGGCAAGAGACCCAGTACTTC
v_gene: TRBV18; d_gene: .; j_gene: TRBJ1-1; abundance: .; CDR3aa: CASSPPFRITEAFF; CDR3nt: TGTGCCAGCTCACCCCCGTTCAGGATCACTGAAGCTTTCTTT
v_gene: TRBV20-1; d_gene: TRBD2; j_gene: TRBJ2-1; abundance: .; CDR3aa: CSASRGGYYEQFF; CDR3nt: TGCAGTGCTAGTCGGGGGGGGTACTATGAGCAGTTCTTC
v_gene: TRBV19; d_gene: .; j_gene: TRBJ2-7; abundance: .; CDR3aa: CASSIGGFTYEQYF; CDR3nt: TGTGCCAGTAGTATAGGTGGGTTTACCTACGAGCAGTACTTC